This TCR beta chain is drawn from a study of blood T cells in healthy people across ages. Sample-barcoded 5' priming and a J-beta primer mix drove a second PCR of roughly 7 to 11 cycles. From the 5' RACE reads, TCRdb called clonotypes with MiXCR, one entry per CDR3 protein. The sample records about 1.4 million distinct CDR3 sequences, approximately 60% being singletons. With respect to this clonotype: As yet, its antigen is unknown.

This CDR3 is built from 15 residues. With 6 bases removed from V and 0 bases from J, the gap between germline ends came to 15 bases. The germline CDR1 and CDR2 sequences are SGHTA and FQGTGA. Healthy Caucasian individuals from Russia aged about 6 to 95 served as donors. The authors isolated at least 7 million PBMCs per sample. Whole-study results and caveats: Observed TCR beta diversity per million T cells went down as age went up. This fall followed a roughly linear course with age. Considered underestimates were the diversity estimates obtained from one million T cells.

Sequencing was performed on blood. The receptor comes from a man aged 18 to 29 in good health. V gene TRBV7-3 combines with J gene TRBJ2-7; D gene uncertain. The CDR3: CASSVSGGSSYEQYF. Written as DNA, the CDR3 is TGTGCCAGCAGTGTATCGGGTGGAAGCTCCTACGAGCAGTACTTC. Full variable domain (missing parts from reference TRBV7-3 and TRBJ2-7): GAGVSQTPSNKVTEKGKYVELRCDPISGHTALYWYRQSLGQGPEFLIYFQGTGAADDSGLPNDRFFAVRPEGSVSTLKIQRTERGDSAVYLCASSVSGGSSYEQYFGPGTRLTVT.